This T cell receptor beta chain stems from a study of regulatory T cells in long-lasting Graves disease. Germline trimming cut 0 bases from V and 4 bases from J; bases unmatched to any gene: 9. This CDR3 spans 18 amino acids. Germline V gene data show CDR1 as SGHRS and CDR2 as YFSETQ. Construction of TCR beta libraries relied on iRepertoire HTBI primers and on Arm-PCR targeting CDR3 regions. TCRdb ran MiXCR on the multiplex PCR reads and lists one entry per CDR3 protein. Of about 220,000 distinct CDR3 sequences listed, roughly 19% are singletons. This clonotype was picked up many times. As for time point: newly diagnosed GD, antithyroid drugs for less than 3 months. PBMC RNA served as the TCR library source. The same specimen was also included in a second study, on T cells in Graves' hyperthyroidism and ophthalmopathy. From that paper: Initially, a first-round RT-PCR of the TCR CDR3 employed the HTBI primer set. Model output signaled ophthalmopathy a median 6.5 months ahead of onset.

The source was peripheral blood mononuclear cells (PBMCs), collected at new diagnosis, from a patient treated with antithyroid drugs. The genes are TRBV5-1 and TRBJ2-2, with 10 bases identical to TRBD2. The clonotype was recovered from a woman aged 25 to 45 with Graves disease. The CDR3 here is CASSLGPSGRGSTGELFF. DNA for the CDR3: TGCGCCAGCAGCTTGGGGCCTAGCGGGAGAGGTAGCACCGGGGAGCTGTTTTTT. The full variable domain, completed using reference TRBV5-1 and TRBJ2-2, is KAGVTQTPRYLIKTRGQQVTLSCSPISGHRSVSWYQQTPGQGLQFLFEYFSETQRNKGNFPGRFSGRQFSNSRSEMNVSTLELGDSALYLCASSLGPSGRGSTGELFFGEGSRLTVL.